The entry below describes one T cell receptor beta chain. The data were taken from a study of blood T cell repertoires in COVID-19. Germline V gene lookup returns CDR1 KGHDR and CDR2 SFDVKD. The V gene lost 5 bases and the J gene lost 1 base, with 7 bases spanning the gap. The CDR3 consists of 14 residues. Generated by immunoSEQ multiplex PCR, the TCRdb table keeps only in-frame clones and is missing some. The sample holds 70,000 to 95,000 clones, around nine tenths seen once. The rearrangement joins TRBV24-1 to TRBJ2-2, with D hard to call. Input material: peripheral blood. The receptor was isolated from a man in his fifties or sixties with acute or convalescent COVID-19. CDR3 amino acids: CATSVSLNTGELFF. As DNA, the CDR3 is TGTGCCACCAGTGTATCTTTGAACACCGGGGAGCTGTTTTTT.